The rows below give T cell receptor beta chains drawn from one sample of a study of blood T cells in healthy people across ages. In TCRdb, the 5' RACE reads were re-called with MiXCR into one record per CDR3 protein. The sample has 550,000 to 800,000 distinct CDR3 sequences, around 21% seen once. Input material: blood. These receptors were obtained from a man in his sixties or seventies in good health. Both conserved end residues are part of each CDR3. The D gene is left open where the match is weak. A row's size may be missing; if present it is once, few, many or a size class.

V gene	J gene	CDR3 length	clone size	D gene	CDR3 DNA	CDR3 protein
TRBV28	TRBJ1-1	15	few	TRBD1	TGTGCCAGCAGTCCACAGGGACAGCTGAACACTGAAGCTTTCTTT	CASSPQGQLNTEAFF
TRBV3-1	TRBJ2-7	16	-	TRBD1	TGTGCCAGCAGCCAGGACACCGGGACAGCTGTAGGGGAGCAGTACTTC	CASSQDTGTAVGEQYF
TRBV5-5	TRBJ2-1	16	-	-	TGTGCCAGCAGCTGGAAAACAGGGAACTACTACAATGAGCAGTTCTTC	CASSWKTGNYYNEQFF
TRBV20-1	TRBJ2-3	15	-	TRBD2	TGCAGTGCTAGTGCGGGAGCGGGAGGCACAGATACGCAGTATTTT	CSASAGAGGTDTQYF
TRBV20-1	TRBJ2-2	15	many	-	TGCAGTGCTACGTGGCGGGGAGCGAACACCGGGGAGCTGTTTTTT	CSATWRGANTGELFF
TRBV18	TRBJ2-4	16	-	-	TGTGCCAGCTCACTAACCGGGACGGTAGGCCCTCACATTCAGTACTTC	CASSLTGTVGPHIQYF
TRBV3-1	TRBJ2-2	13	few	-	TGTGCCAGCAGCCAGGGACTTGGCGGGGAGCTGTTTTTT	CASSQGLGGELFF
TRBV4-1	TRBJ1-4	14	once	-	TGCGCCAGCAGCCAAGACGTTTCTAATGAAAAACTGTTTTTT	CASSQDVSNEKLFF
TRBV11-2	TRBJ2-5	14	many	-	TGTGCCAGCAGCATTCTAGGGGTAGGGGAGACCCAGTACTTC	CASSILGVGETQYF
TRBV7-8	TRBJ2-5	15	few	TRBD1	TGTGCCAGCAGCTTTACCGGGACAGGGCTAGGGACCCAGTACTTC	CASSFTGTGLGTQYF
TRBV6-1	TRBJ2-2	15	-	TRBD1	TGTGCCAGCAGAGGGGACAGGGGGCGTATCGGGGAGCTGTTTTTT	CASRGDRGRIGELFF
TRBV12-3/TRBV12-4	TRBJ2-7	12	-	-	TGTGCCAGCAGTTTCCTGGACTACGAGCAGTACTTC	CASSFLDYEQYF
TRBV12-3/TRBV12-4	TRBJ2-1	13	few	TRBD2	TGTGCCAGCAGTCCACTAGCGGAGAATGAGCAGTTCTTC	CASSPLAENEQFF
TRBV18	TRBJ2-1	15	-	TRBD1	TGTGCCAGCTCACCACTGGGGACAGTTCGGACTGAGCAGTTCTTC	CASSPLGTVRTEQFF
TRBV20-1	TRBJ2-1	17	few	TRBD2	TGCAGTGCTAGAGATTTGACAGGACTAGCGAGTTACAATGAGCAGTTCTTC	CSARDLTGLASYNEQFF
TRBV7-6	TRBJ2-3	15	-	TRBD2	TGTGCCAGCAGCTTGCCTAGCGGGCCTGCAGATACGCAGTATTTT	CASSLPSGPADTQYF
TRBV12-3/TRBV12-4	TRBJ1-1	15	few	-	TGTGCCAGCTTAACGACCGGGACACAGAACACTGAAGCTTTCTTT	CASLTTGTQNTEAFF
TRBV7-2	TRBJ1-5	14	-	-	TGTGCCAGCAGCTGGGGGACCCCCCAACAGCCCCAGCATTTT	CASSWGTPQQPQHF
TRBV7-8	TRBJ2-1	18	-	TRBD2	TGTGCCAGCAGCTTAGTTTTGGGGACTAGCGGCTCCTACAATGAGCAGTTCTTC	CASSLVLGTSGSYNEQFF
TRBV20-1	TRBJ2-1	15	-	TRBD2	TGCAGCGGGGGGACTAGCGGGAGGAATTACAATGAGCAGTTCTTC	CSGGTSGRNYNEQFF
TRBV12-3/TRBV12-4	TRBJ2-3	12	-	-	TGTGCCAGCAGCGACGGGGTGGATACGCAGTATTTT	CASSDGVDTQYF
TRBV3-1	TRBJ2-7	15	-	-	TGTGCCAGCAGCCAAGGTAGGGCCAAGGGACCCGAGCAGTACTTC	CASSQGRAKGPEQYF
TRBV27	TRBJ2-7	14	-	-	TGTGCCAGCAGTTACAGGGAACGGACCTACGAGCAGTACTTC	CASSYRERTYEQYF
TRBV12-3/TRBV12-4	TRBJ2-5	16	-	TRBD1	TGTGCCAGCAGTCTGAGGGGGACAGGGGGCGGCGAGACCCAGTACTTC	CASSLRGTGGGETQYF
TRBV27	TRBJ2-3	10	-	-	TGTGCCACCGGATACGATACGCAGTATTTT	CATGYDTQYF
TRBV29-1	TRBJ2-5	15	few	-	TGCAGCGTAACAAATACCGGGACAAATCAAGAGACCCAGTACTTC	CSVTNTGTNQETQYF
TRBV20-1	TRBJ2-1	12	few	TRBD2	TGCAGTGCTCTAGCGGGAGTAAGCGAGCAGTTCTTC	CSALAGVSEQFF
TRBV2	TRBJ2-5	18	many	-	TGTGCCAGCAGTGAACCCTTCTACGTGGGAGGTTCACAAGAGACCCAGTACTTC	CASSEPFYVGGSQETQYF
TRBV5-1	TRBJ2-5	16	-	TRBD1	TGCGCCAGCAGCTTAAGGGGACAGGGGTACCAAGAGACCCAGTACTTC	CASSLRGQGYQETQYF
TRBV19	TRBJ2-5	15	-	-	TGTGCCAGTAGTCGGGCCGGGACGGTGATGGAGACCCAGTACTTC	CASSRAGTVMETQYF
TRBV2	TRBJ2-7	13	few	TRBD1	TGTGCCAGCAGTGGGGACAGGTTCTACGAGCAGTACTTC	CASSGDRFYEQYF
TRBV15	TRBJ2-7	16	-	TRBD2	TGTGCCACCAGCAGTGACACTAGCGGGAGGGCCTACGAGCAGTACTTC	CATSSDTSGRAYEQYF
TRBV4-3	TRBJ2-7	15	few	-	TGCGCCAGCAGCCAAGATCCGGGCGTCACCTACGAGCAGTACTTC	CASSQDPGVTYEQYF
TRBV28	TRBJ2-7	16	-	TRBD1	TGTGCCAGCAGTTACCCTCGACAGGGGTTTACCTACGAGCAGTACTTC	CASSYPRQGFTYEQYF
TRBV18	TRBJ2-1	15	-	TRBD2	TGTGCCAGCTCACCAATGCTTAGCGGGTACAATGAGCAGTTCTTC	CASSPMLSGYNEQFF
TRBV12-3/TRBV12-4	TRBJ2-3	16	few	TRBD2	TGTGCCAGCAGTGCCAATAGCGGGAGGGCCACAGATACGCAGTATTTT	CASSANSGRATDTQYF
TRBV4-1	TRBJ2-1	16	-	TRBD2	TGCGCCAGCAGCCAAGATCACATGCCTAGCGGGATTGAGCAGTTCTTC	CASSQDHMPSGIEQFF
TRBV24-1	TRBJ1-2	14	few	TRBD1	TGTGCCACCAGTGATCCGGGACAGGGTTACGGCTACACCTTC	CATSDPGQGYGYTF
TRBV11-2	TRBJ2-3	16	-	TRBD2	TGTGCCAGCAGCTACCGACTAGCGGGAGTCTCAGATACGCAGTATTTT	CASSYRLAGVSDTQYF
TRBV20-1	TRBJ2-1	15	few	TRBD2	TGCAGTGCTATTCTAGCGGAGAGCTCCTACAATGAGCAGTTCTTC	CSAILAESSYNEQFF
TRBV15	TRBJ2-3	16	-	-	TGTGCCACCAGCAGAGATCTACGGGACAGCACAGATACGCAGTATTTT	CATSRDLRDSTDTQYF